The rows below give T cell receptor beta chains drawn from one sample of a study of cytomegalovirus exposure and HLA in healthy donors. Measured with immunoSEQ multiplex PCR; TCRdb has only the in-frame clones, and not every one. This table has about 110,000 clones, approximately 79% appearing once. Input material: PBMCs. The receptor source for this set is a man aged 25-45 years in good health and CMV-seropositive. The CDR3 runs from the conserved cysteine through the conserved F or W. The D gene is left open where the match is weak. Size values are once, few and many counts, or a class for expanded clones, and some rows have none.

j_call: TRBJ1-2; clone_size: NA; cdr3_length: 15; d_call: TRBD1; v_call: TRBV6-1; cdr3_nt: TGTGCCAGCAGTGAAGACCCCGGGACAGGGGGCGGCTACACCTTC; cdr3_aa: CASSEDPGTGGGYTF
j_call: TRBJ2-5; clone_size: few; cdr3_length: 15; d_call: NA; v_call: TRBV9; cdr3_nt: TGTGCCAGCAGCGTTTGGGGGCAGATTCAAGAGACCCAGTACTTC; cdr3_aa: CASSVWGQIQETQYF
j_call: TRBJ2-7; clone_size: NA; cdr3_length: 14; d_call: TRBD1; v_call: TRBV25-1; cdr3_nt: TGTGCCAGCAGTGCACGGACAGGAAACTACGAGCAGTACTTC; cdr3_aa: CASSARTGNYEQYF
j_call: TRBJ2-7; clone_size: NA; cdr3_length: 14; d_call: NA; v_call: TRBV11-2; cdr3_nt: TGTGCCAGCAGCTTAAACATCGCCGCCTACGAGCAGTACTTC; cdr3_aa: CASSLNIAAYEQYF
j_call: TRBJ2-7; clone_size: NA; cdr3_length: 13; d_call: TRBD1; v_call: TRBV10-3; cdr3_nt: TGTGCCATCAGTGAGTTACCAGGGGGCGAGCAGTACTTC; cdr3_aa: CAISELPGGEQYF
j_call: TRBJ2-3; clone_size: NA; cdr3_length: 13; d_call: NA; v_call: TRBV11-3; cdr3_nt: TGTGCCAGCAGCTCCGAACACAGAGATACGCAGTATTTT; cdr3_aa: CASSSEHRDTQYF
j_call: TRBJ2-7; clone_size: few; cdr3_length: 14; d_call: TRBD1; v_call: TRBV5-1; cdr3_nt: TGCAGCAGTAAAACCGGGACAGGATCCTACGAGCAGTACTTC; cdr3_aa: CSSKTGTGSYEQYF
j_call: TRBJ2-2; clone_size: NA; cdr3_length: 13; d_call: NA; v_call: TRBV7-9; cdr3_nt: TGTTCCAGCACCCTAGGTTTAGCCGGGGAGCTGTTTTTT; cdr3_aa: CSSTLGLAGELFF
j_call: TRBJ1-1; clone_size: NA; cdr3_length: 12; d_call: TRBD1; v_call: TRBV25-1; cdr3_nt: TGTGCCAGTAGCGGCAGGGGGCGATTCGCTTTCTTT; cdr3_aa: CASSGRGRFAFF
j_call: TRBJ2-1; clone_size: once; cdr3_length: 12; d_call: NA; v_call: TRBV30; cdr3_nt: TGTGCCTGGAGGGGTGAGCGCAATGAGCAGTTCTTC; cdr3_aa: CAWRGERNEQFF
j_call: TRBJ2-7; clone_size: once; cdr3_length: 14; d_call: NA; v_call: TRBV19; cdr3_nt: TGTGCCAGTAGTACCGGCCCAGGGGCGAGGGAGCAGTACTTC; cdr3_aa: CASSTGPGAREQYF
j_call: TRBJ2-3; clone_size: NA; cdr3_length: 16; d_call: TRBD2; v_call: TRBV4-3; cdr3_nt: TGCGCCAGCAGCCCAGCTCTAGCGGGCGGCACAGATACGCAGTATTTT; cdr3_aa: CASSPALAGGTDTQYF
j_call: TRBJ2-5; clone_size: once; cdr3_length: 15; d_call: TRBD1; v_call: TRBV5-6; cdr3_nt: TGTGCCAGCACCCCTTGGACAGGGGGCGGTGAGACCCAGTACTTC; cdr3_aa: CASTPWTGGGETQYF
j_call: TRBJ1-3; clone_size: NA; cdr3_length: 17; d_call: NA; v_call: TRBV12-5; cdr3_nt: TGTGCTAGTGGTTTGGTAATAACAGGACCATCTGGAAACACCATATATTTT; cdr3_aa: CASGLVITGPSGNTIYF
j_call: TRBJ1-5; clone_size: NA; cdr3_length: 16; d_call: TRBD1; v_call: TRBV4-1; cdr3_nt: TGCGCCAGCAGCCAAGTAACTGGACAGGGTTATCAGCCCCAGCATTTT; cdr3_aa: CASSQVTGQGYQPQHF
j_call: TRBJ1-6; clone_size: few; cdr3_length: 14; d_call: TRBD1; v_call: TRBV5-1; cdr3_nt: TGCGCCAGCAGCCCGGGACAGTTTAATTCACCCCTCCACTTT; cdr3_aa: CASSPGQFNSPLHF
j_call: TRBJ1-5; clone_size: once; cdr3_length: 12; d_call: NA; v_call: TRBV19; cdr3_nt: TGTGCCAGTATGACCGCGGATCAGCCCCAGCATTTT; cdr3_aa: CASMTADQPQHF
j_call: TRBJ1-6; clone_size: NA; cdr3_length: 13; d_call: TRBD1; v_call: TRBV6-5; cdr3_nt: TGTGCCAGCGCGACAGGGTATAATTCACCCCTCCACTTT; cdr3_aa: CASATGYNSPLHF
j_call: TRBJ1-5; clone_size: NA; cdr3_length: 15; d_call: NA; v_call: TRBV28; cdr3_nt: TGTGCCAGCAGTTTAATCGAGGGGAGGAGTCAGCCCCAGCATTTT; cdr3_aa: CASSLIEGRSQPQHF
j_call: TRBJ2-3; clone_size: NA; cdr3_length: 15; d_call: TRBD2; v_call: TRBV27; cdr3_nt: TGTGCCAGCAGTTTACTAGCGGGGCCTCTAGGTACGCAGTATTTT; cdr3_aa: CASSLLAGPLGTQYF
j_call: TRBJ2-7; clone_size: NA; cdr3_length: 13; d_call: NA; v_call: TRBV6-5; cdr3_nt: TGTGCCAGCAGTTACTCGGCAGGCCACGAGCAGTACTTC; cdr3_aa: CASSYSAGHEQYF
j_call: TRBJ2-1; clone_size: NA; cdr3_length: 15; d_call: NA; v_call: TRBV7-2; cdr3_nt: TGTGCCAGCAGCCCCGAGTGGGGCAAATACAATGAGCAGTTCTTC; cdr3_aa: CASSPEWGKYNEQFF
j_call: TRBJ1-3; clone_size: NA; cdr3_length: 14; d_call: TRBD1; v_call: TRBV6-6; cdr3_nt: TGTGCCAGCCACAGGGGTTCGTCTGGAAACACCATATATTTT; cdr3_aa: CASHRGSSGNTIYF
j_call: TRBJ1-1; clone_size: NA; cdr3_length: 13; d_call: NA; v_call: TRBV5-5; cdr3_nt: TGTGCCAGCAGCGGAACCAGGGGCACTGAAGCTTTCTTT; cdr3_aa: CASSGTRGTEAFF
j_call: TRBJ2-7; clone_size: NA; cdr3_length: 15; d_call: TRBD2; v_call: TRBV11-2; cdr3_nt: TGTGCCAGCAGCTTAGAGGGTGGGGAGGGATACGAGCAGTACTTC; cdr3_aa: CASSLEGGEGYEQYF
j_call: TRBJ2-7; clone_size: NA; cdr3_length: 14; d_call: TRBD2; v_call: TRBV27; cdr3_nt: TGTGCCAGCAGTATAATAGCGGGGGGTTACGAGCAGTACTTC; cdr3_aa: CASSIIAGGYEQYF
j_call: TRBJ2-7; clone_size: NA; cdr3_length: 14; d_call: NA; v_call: TRBV19; cdr3_nt: TGTGCCAGTACCCGAGGACAAACCTCCTACGAGCAGTACTTC; cdr3_aa: CASTRGQTSYEQYF
j_call: TRBJ1-4; clone_size: NA; cdr3_length: 13; d_call: TRBD1; v_call: TRBV2; cdr3_nt: TGTGCCAGCAGAGACAGGGCGGATGAAAAACTGTTTTTT; cdr3_aa: CASRDRADEKLFF
j_call: TRBJ2-6; clone_size: NA; cdr3_length: 15; d_call: NA; v_call: TRBV19; cdr3_nt: TGTGCCAGTAGTAAACAGAACTCTGGGGCCAACGTCCTGACTTTC; cdr3_aa: CASSKQNSGANVLTF
j_call: TRBJ2-7; clone_size: NA; cdr3_length: 13; d_call: TRBD1; v_call: TRBV19; cdr3_nt: TGTGCCAGTAGCTCCGGGACAGGGGGAGAGCAGTACTTC; cdr3_aa: CASSSGTGGEQYF
j_call: TRBJ2-2; clone_size: NA; cdr3_length: 15; d_call: TRBD2; v_call: TRBV4-1; cdr3_nt: TGCGCCAGCAGCCTCAGCGGGGTGGACACCGGGGAGCTGTTTTTT; cdr3_aa: CASSLSGVDTGELFF
j_call: TRBJ2-5; clone_size: NA; cdr3_length: 14; d_call: TRBD2; v_call: TRBV19; cdr3_nt: TGTGCCACTAGACTAGCGGGGGCGCAAGAGACCCAGTACTTC; cdr3_aa: CATRLAGAQETQYF
j_call: TRBJ1-1; clone_size: few; cdr3_length: 15; d_call: NA; v_call: TRBV27; cdr3_nt: TGTGCCAGCAGTCCTTCGGGCAGGGTGGGGACTGAAGCTTTCTTT; cdr3_aa: CASSPSGRVGTEAFF
j_call: TRBJ2-2; clone_size: NA; cdr3_length: 12; d_call: NA; v_call: TRBV9; cdr3_nt: TGTGCCAGCAGCGGTAAAATCGGGGAGCTGTTTTTT; cdr3_aa: CASSGKIGELFF
j_call: TRBJ2-3; clone_size: few; cdr3_length: 16; d_call: NA; v_call: TRBV5-1; cdr3_nt: TGCGCCAGCAGCTTGCAACGGGGGAGGTCGGGAGATACGCAGTATTTT; cdr3_aa: CASSLQRGRSGDTQYF
j_call: TRBJ1-3; clone_size: NA; cdr3_length: 15; d_call: NA; v_call: TRBV30; cdr3_nt: TGTGCCTGGAACCTGGGGCGTGTGGCGGGAAACACCATATATTTT; cdr3_aa: CAWNLGRVAGNTIYF
j_call: TRBJ2-7; clone_size: NA; cdr3_length: 18; d_call: TRBD1; v_call: TRBV18; cdr3_nt: TGTGCCAGCTCACCGAACTACGCCGGGACAGGGAACATGCCCGAGCAGTACTTC; cdr3_aa: CASSPNYAGTGNMPEQYF
j_call: TRBJ1-2; clone_size: NA; cdr3_length: 16; d_call: TRBD1; v_call: TRBV5-6; cdr3_nt: TGTGCCAGCAGCTACTGGGACAGATTAGCTAACTATGGCTACACCTTC; cdr3_aa: CASSYWDRLANYGYTF
j_call: TRBJ2-1; clone_size: NA; cdr3_length: 15; d_call: TRBD1; v_call: TRBV18; cdr3_nt: TGTGCCAGCTCCCCGCCCGGGACAGGGTACAATGAGCAGTTCTTC; cdr3_aa: CASSPPGTGYNEQFF
j_call: TRBJ1-3; clone_size: NA; cdr3_length: 16; d_call: NA; v_call: TRBV10-1; cdr3_nt: TGCGCCAGCTTAATCCAACCTAGGGAGGCTGGAAACACCATATATTTT; cdr3_aa: CASLIQPREAGNTIYF
j_call: TRBJ2-7; clone_size: NA; cdr3_length: 16; d_call: NA; v_call: TRBV27; cdr3_nt: TGTGCCAGCAGTTTATCGTTGGCAGGTTCGTCCTACGAGCAGTACTTC; cdr3_aa: CASSLSLAGSSYEQYF
j_call: TRBJ1-1; clone_size: few; cdr3_length: 13; d_call: TRBD1; v_call: TRBV19; cdr3_nt: TGTGCCAGCCGGACAGGGATGAACACTGAAGCTTTCTTT; cdr3_aa: CASRTGMNTEAFF
j_call: TRBJ2-1; clone_size: NA; cdr3_length: 15; d_call: TRBD2; v_call: TRBV2; cdr3_nt: TGTGCCAGCAGTGGACTAGCGGGGGCCTACAATGAGCAGTTCTTC; cdr3_aa: CASSGLAGAYNEQFF
j_call: TRBJ1-1; clone_size: once; cdr3_length: 14; d_call: TRBD1; v_call: TRBV5-1; cdr3_nt: TGCGCCAGCAGCTGGACAGGGTGGGACACTGAAGCTTTCTTT; cdr3_aa: CASSWTGWDTEAFF
j_call: TRBJ2-3; clone_size: NA; cdr3_length: 18; d_call: TRBD2; v_call: TRBV18; cdr3_nt: TGTGCCAGCTCACCCCAGGAGATAGCGGGCTACGCCACAGATACGCAGTATTTT; cdr3_aa: CASSPQEIAGYATDTQYF
j_call: TRBJ2-7; clone_size: NA; cdr3_length: 14; d_call: TRBD2; v_call: TRBV2; cdr3_nt: TGTGCCAGCCAGACAGCGGGGAACTCCTACGAGCAGTACTTC; cdr3_aa: CASQTAGNSYEQYF
j_call: TRBJ2-3; clone_size: NA; cdr3_length: 15; d_call: TRBD2; v_call: TRBV19; cdr3_nt: TGTGCCAGTAGTATATCTAGCGGGGGGGCAGATACGCAGTATTTT; cdr3_aa: CASSISSGGADTQYF
j_call: TRBJ1-2; clone_size: NA; cdr3_length: 17; d_call: NA; v_call: TRBV6-1; cdr3_nt: TGTGCCAGCAGTGCCTACGTCAAGACAGTACGTAACTATGGCTACACCTTC; cdr3_aa: CASSAYVKTVRNYGYTF
j_call: TRBJ1-1; clone_size: NA; cdr3_length: 15; d_call: NA; v_call: TRBV19; cdr3_nt: TGTGCCAGTAGTATTTCGTTCGGGGGAAACACTGAAGCTTTCTTT; cdr3_aa: CASSISFGGNTEAFF
j_call: TRBJ1-3; clone_size: NA; cdr3_length: 21; d_call: TRBD1; v_call: TRBV6-1; cdr3_nt: TGTGCCAGCAGTGAAGCGCCAGCGGGACAGGTGGTTCTAAGCTCTGGAAACACCATATATTTT; cdr3_aa: CASSEAPAGQVVLSSGNTIYF
j_call: TRBJ2-1; clone_size: NA; cdr3_length: 13; d_call: NA; v_call: TRBV7-8; cdr3_nt: TGTGCCAGCAGCTTACAGACATACAATGAGCAGTTCTTC; cdr3_aa: CASSLQTYNEQFF
j_call: TRBJ2-2; clone_size: NA; cdr3_length: 14; d_call: NA; v_call: TRBV6-4; cdr3_nt: TGTGCCAGCACGGCGGTCGCGAACACCGGGGAGCTGTTTTTT; cdr3_aa: CASTAVANTGELFF
j_call: TRBJ1-1; clone_size: NA; cdr3_length: 17; d_call: TRBD1; v_call: TRBV19; cdr3_nt: TGTGCCAGTAGTATAACCAGGGGGCCGGTGTTTGACACTGAAGCTTTCTTT; cdr3_aa: CASSITRGPVFDTEAFF
j_call: TRBJ1-1; clone_size: once; cdr3_length: 15; d_call: NA; v_call: TRBV7-9; cdr3_nt: TGTGCCAGCAGCTTAGCGCTCAGGGAGAACACTGAAGCTTTCTTT; cdr3_aa: CASSLALRENTEAFF
j_call: TRBJ1-1; clone_size: NA; cdr3_length: 14; d_call: NA; v_call: TRBV30; cdr3_nt: TGTGCCTGGAGTTGGGCAGGCATGAACACTGAAGCTTTCTTT; cdr3_aa: CAWSWAGMNTEAFF